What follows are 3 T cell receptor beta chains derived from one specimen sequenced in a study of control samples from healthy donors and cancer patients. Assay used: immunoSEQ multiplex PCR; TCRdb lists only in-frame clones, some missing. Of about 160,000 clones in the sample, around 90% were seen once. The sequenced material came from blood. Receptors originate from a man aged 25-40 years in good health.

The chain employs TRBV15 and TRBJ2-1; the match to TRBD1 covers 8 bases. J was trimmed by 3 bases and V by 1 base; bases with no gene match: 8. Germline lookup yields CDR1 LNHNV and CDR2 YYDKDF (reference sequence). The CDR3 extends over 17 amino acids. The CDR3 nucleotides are TGTGCCACCAGCAGAGCCACAGGGGGAGGTAACTACAATGAGCAGTTCTTC. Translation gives CATSRATGGGNYNEQFF. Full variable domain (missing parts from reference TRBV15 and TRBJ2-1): DAMVIQNPRYQVTQFGKPVTLSCSQTLNHNVMYWYQQKSSQAPKLLFHYYDKDFNNEADTPDNFQSRRPNTSFCFLDIRSPGLGDTAMYLCATSRATGGGNYNEQFFGPGTRLTVL.

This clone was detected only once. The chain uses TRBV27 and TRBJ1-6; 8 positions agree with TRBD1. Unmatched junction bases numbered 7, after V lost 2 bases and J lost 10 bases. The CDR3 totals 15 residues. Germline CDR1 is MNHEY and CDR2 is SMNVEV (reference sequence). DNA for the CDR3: TGTGCCAGCAGTTTACTATTGACAGGGGAATCACCCCTCCACTTT. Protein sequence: CASSLLLTGESPLHF.

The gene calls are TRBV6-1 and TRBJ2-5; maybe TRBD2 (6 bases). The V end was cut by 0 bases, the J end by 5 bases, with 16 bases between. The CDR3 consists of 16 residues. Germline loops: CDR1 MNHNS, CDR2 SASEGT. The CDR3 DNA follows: TGTGCCAGCAGTGAAGCGCCAACGGGAGCCCTCGAGACCCAGTACTTC. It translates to CASSEAPTGALETQYF.